This TCR beta chain is from a study of cytomegalovirus exposure and HLA in healthy donors. Study background: The roughly 120 million unique TCR beta sequences, from 150 million to 200 million T cells, were found by an earlier analysis.

This clone turned up a few times. Its specificity is not known. Study-wide results and limits: Previous analysis showed most TCR beta V segments were productive about 87% or about 30% of the time. Across HLA loci, a later analysis found differing TCR association rates, with DRB1 most and HLA-C fewest.

CDR1 is MNHEY and CDR2 is SMNVEV in the germline V gene (reference sequence). This CDR3 spans 14 amino acids. V lost 3 bases, J lost 4 bases, and 3 bases stayed unmatched. The PCR made use of 60 Vbeta and 13 Jbeta primers. The protocol was immunoSEQ multiplex PCR, while the TCRdb copy is restricted to in-frame clones and leaves out a portion. The repertoire holds about 38,000 clones, with about 70% as singletons. This TCR derives from a young man in good health and CMV-seronegative. Sequencing was carried out using PBMCs. The chain joins TRBV27 to TRBJ1-2, with 9 bases identical to TRBD1. CDR3 region: CASSFGTGLYGYTF. The CDR3 DNA follows: TGTGCCAGCAGTTTTGGGACAGGGCTCTATGGCTACACCTTC.